This TCR beta chain derives from a study of immune heterogeneity within non-small cell lung tumors. The table lists this clonotype with many counts. Its matching antigen is unknown. One end of the junction is discordant with germline, which a read error may explain. TCR beta CDR3 was amplified by multiplex PCR using 32 V and 13 J primers. One entry per CDR3 protein, called by TCRdb with MiXCR from the multiplex PCR reads. The sample contains tens of thousands of distinct CDR3 sequences, around 26% of which appear only once. Bulk tumor gDNA, about 630 ng per sample, served as the TCR template. Primary tumors were biopsied several times each, far apart, intraoperatively. Curative surgical treatment was performed in patients who had newly diagnosed, untreated non-small cell lung cancer. Study donors were patients with a new diagnosis of non-small cell lung cancer who underwent surgery with curative intent.

General study results and limits: For the most part, the T-cell receptor beta clonotypes present at high frequency were distinct from one individual patient to the next. Statistically, local T-cell clonality exhibited a moderate yet significant correlation with local tumor mutational burden (R 0.3 to 0.4). Multiple tumor sites within a patient showed recurrence of identical dominant CDR3 beta clonotypes; site-unique high-frequency clones were present as well.

The TCR comes from a man aged 40-55 years with non-small cell lung cancer. Sequenced material: lung tumor tissue.

The CDR3 region is CASTLPGTSGFRRGYTF. In DNA, the CDR3 is TGTGCCAGCACTTTACCCGGAACGTCAGGGTTTCGAAGAGGCTACACCTTC. The chain couples TRBV12-3 or TRBV12-4 to TRBJ1-2, with D perhaps matching TRBD1 (5 bases). The CDR3 sequence is 17 residues long.